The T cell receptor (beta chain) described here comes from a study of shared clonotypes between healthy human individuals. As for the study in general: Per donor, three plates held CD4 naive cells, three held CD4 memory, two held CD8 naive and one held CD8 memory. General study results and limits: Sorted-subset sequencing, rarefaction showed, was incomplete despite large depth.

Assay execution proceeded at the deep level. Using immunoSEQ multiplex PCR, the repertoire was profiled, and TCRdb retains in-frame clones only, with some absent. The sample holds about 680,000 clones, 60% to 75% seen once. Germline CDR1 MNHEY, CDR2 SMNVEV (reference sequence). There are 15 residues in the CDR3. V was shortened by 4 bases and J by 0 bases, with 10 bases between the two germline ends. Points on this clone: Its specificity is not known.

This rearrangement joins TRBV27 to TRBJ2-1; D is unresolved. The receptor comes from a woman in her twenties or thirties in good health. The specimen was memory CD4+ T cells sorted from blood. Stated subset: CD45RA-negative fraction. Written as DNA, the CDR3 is TGTGCCAGCAGTTCGCAGGAATCCTCCTACAATGAGCAGTTCTTC. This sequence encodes CASSSQESSYNEQFF.